This T cell receptor beta chain was found in a study of shared clonotypes between healthy human individuals. Study-level points and caveats: All-four-donor shared clonotypes had higher generation probabilities than non-shared clonotypes did. Large depth notwithstanding, sorted-subset sequencing proved incomplete by rarefaction.

V gave up 0 bases and J gave up 5 bases, with 16 bases separating them. Germline CDR1 and CDR2: MNHEY and SVGAGI. CDR3 size: 16 residues. As concerns this clone: Its antigen is still unknown.

Original processing notes: Sequence data from immunoSEQ were junction-only and lacked quality scores; consequently, filtering differed. Data came from immunoSEQ multiplex PCR; TCRdb stores just in-frame clones and leaves some out. The V and J calls and clone size are taken from that table; D and trimming were inferred from the DNA. The sample yields roughly 2.5 million clones, around 90% seen once. This receptor was identified in a man younger than 35 in good health. Source material: naive CD4+ T cells sorted from blood. Subset defined: CD45RA+ positively selected. The gene calls are TRBV6-5 and TRBJ1-1; D unresolved. The DNA for the CDR3 is TGTGCCAGCAGTTACTCGACTCGGACGGCTGGGACTGAAGCTTTCTTT. It yields the protein CASSYSTRTAGTEAFF.